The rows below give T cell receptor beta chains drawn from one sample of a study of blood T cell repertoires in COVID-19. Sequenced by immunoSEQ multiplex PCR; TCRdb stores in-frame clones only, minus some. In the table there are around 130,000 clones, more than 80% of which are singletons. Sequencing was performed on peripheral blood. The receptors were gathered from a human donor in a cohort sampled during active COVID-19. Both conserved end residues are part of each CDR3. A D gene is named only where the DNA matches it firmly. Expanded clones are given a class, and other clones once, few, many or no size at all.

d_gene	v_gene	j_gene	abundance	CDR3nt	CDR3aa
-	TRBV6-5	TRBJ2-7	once	TGTGCCAGCAGGGATACCACTGCGGAGTACTTC	CASRDTTAEYF
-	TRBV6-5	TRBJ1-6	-	TGTGCCAGCAGTTACGAGGGTCTGGGAAGTTCACCCCTCCACTTT	CASSYEGLGSSPLHF
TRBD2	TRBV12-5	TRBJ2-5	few	TGTGCTAGTGGTTTGGGGACTAGCGGGGGGGAAGAGACCCAGTACTTC	CASGLGTSGGEETQYF
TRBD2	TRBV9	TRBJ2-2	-	TGTGCCAGCAGCGTACAGCGGGGGACCGGGGAGCTGTTTTTT	CASSVQRGTGELFF
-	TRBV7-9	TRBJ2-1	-	TGTGCCAGCAGCCCTGGGCGTGAGCAGTTCTTC	CASSPGREQFF
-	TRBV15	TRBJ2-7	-	TGTGCCACCAGCATCGGCAGGGGTAATGAGTACTTC	CATSIGRGNEYF
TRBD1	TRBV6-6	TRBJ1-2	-	TGTGCCAGCAGTCGCGGACAGGGGGCCCATGGCTACACCTTC	CASSRGQGAHGYTF
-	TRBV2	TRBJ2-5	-	TGTGCCAGTACCCGGCAGGGCATGGAGACCCAGTACTTC	CASTRQGMETQYF
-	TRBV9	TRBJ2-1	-	TGTGCCAGCAGCGTAGGAGGCGCTTCGAGCTCCTACAATGAGCAGTTCTTC	CASSVGGASSSYNEQFF
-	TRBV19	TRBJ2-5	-	TGTGCCAGTAGTCCCCGGGGGAGGCAGCCGGGAGAGACCCAGTACTTC	CASSPRGRQPGETQYF
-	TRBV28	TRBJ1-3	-	TGTGCCAGCAGTCTCGGGTACTCTGGAAACACCATATATTTT	CASSLGYSGNTIYF
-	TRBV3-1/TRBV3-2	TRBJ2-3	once	TGTGCCAGCAGCCCCCGGGGAGATACGCAGTATTTT	CASSPRGDTQYF
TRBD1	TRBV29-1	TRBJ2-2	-	TGCAGCCCGAGCAGGTTGGGACAGTTGGGGGCCGGGGAGCTGTTTTTT	CSPSRLGQLGAGELFF
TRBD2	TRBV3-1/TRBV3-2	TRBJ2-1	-	TGTGCCAGCAGCAAGTATCCAGCGGGAGTAGTAGATGAGCAGTTCTTC	CASSKYPAGVVDEQFF
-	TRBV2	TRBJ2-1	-	TGTGCCAGCAGCGACACTAGAAGGGGGTCCGGTGAGCAGTTCTTC	CASSDTRRGSGEQFF
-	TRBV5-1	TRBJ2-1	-	TGCGCCAGCAAAGACAGGTCGGGGTTCGATGAGCAGTTCTTC	CASKDRSGFDEQFF
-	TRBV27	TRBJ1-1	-	TGTGCCAGCAGTACCCTGGCCGGGACACCCCTCAACTTT	CASSTLAGTPLNF
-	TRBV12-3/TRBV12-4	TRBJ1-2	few	TGTGCCAGCAGTTTGTCCGGGAGTCGTGGCTACACCTTC	CASSLSGSRGYTF
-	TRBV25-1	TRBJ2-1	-	TGTGCCAGCAGCCCTTTGGTGGTAGCGGCGAACAATGAGCAGTTCTTC	CASSPLVVAANNEQFF
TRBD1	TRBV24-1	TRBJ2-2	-	TGTGCCACCAGCCTCACAGGGGAAGCCGGGGAGCTGTTTTTT	CATSLTGEAGELFF
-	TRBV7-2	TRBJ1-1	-	TGTGCCAGCAGCCCTAGACTCATTACCGCCCCTGAAGCTTTCTTT	CASSPRLITAPEAFF
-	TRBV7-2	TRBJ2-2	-	TGTGCCAGCAGCCCCCGGACCGGGGAGCTGTTTTTT	CASSPRTGELFF
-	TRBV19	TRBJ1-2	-	TGTGCCAGTAGGTACAGGAACTATGGCTACACCTTC	CASRYRNYGYTF
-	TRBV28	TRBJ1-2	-	TGTGCCAGCAGTTTATACAGGGACCACTATGGCTACACCTTC	CASSLYRDHYGYTF
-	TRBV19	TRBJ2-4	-	TGTGCCAGTAGTATAGGAACAGAGTGGAACATTCAGTACTTC	CASSIGTEWNIQYF
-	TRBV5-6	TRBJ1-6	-	TGTGCCAGCAGTAAGACTTTGACAGGCAATTCACCCCTCCACTTT	CASSKTLTGNSPLHF
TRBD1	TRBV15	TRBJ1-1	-	TGTGCCACCAGCGGGGGGAACAGGGGGACTGAAGCTTTCTTT	CATSGGNRGTEAFF
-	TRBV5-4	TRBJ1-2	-	TGTGCCAGCAGCTTGATTCACAGGGAAAATGGCTACACCTTC	CASSLIHRENGYTF
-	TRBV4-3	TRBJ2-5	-	TGCGCCAGCAGCCAAGATTATGGGGCGGAGACCCAGTACTTC	CASSQDYGAETQYF
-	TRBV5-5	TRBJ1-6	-	TGTGCCAGCAGCTTGGAAGCGCGATTGACACCCCTCCACTTT	CASSLEARLTPLHF
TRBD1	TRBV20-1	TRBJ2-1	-	TGCAGTGCCAGTGGGTGGGACAGAGGTCGGAATGAGCAGTTCTTC	CSASGWDRGRNEQFF
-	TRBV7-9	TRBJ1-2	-	TGTGCCAGCAGCTTACAGCTCGCGGGGAAGGGAGGCTACACCTTC	CASSLQLAGKGGYTF